These T cell receptor beta chains were read from a single sample in a study of OX40 agonist ivuxolimab in advanced cancers. Sequencing was performed with immunoSEQ multiplex PCR; in TCRdb, only in-frame clones are kept and a portion is missing. The sample records some 68,000 clones, around 87% being singletons. Here the sequenced sample was CD4+ or CD8+ T cells sorted from blood, taken in a trial of the OX40 agonist ivuxolimab. The receptors originated from an adult with an advanced solid tumor such as melanoma, head and neck, liver or kidney cancer. Each CDR3 is given with its conserved first and last residue. The D gene is left open where the match is weak. Rows may omit the clone size; those that give it use once, few, many or a size class.

V	J	D	size	CDR3	DNA
TRBV19	TRBJ2-3	-	-	CASSIGNVPSTDTQYF	TGTGCCAGTAGTATCGGGAACGTACCTAGCACAGATACGCAGTATTTT
TRBV5-6	TRBJ2-7	-	-	CASSSTAYEQYF	TGTGCCAGCAGCTCTACAGCCTACGAGCAGTACTTC
TRBV5-8	TRBJ1-4	TRBD1	-	CASSPGTGTNEKLFF	TGTGCCAGCAGCCCGGGGACAGGGACTAATGAAAAACTGTTTTTT
TRBV7-3	TRBJ2-6	-	-	CASGTTGANVLTF	TGTGCCAGTGGGACCACTGGGGCCAACGTCCTGACTTTC
TRBV28	TRBJ1-5	-	-	CASETDNQPQHF	TGTGCCAGCGAGACAGATAATCAGCCCCAGCATTTT
TRBV6-5	TRBJ2-1	-	-	CASSYEGRSYNEQFF	TGTGCCAGCAGTTACGAGGGCCGCTCCTACAATGAGCAGTTCTTC
TRBV13	TRBJ2-7	TRBD2	-	CASSPGLAYPTYEQYF	TGTGCCAGCAGCCCGGGACTAGCCTATCCGACCTACGAGCAGTACTTC
TRBV6-1	TRBJ1-1	-	-	CASSEDWGARHTEAFF	TGTGCCAGCAGTGAAGACTGGGGGGCGAGGCACACTGAAGCTTTCTTT
TRBV7-9	TRBJ1-5	TRBD1	-	CASSLGGQGGQPQHF	TGTGCCAGCAGCTTAGGGGGACAGGGTGGGCAGCCCCAGCATTTT
TRBV7-9	TRBJ2-7	TRBD2	-	CASSFSGSSYEQYF	TGTGCCAGCAGCTTTAGCGGGAGCTCCTACGAGCAGTACTTC
TRBV5-1	TRBJ2-5	-	-	CASSLEGQETQYF	TGCGCCAGCAGCTTGGAAGGTCAAGAGACCCAGTACTTC
TRBV18	TRBJ2-4	-	-	CASSPPGALAKNIQYF	TGTGCCAGCTCACCCCCTGGCGCTCTAGCCAAAAACATTCAGTACTTC
TRBV2	TRBJ1-5	-	once	CASSVVVQPQHF	TGTGCCAGCAGTGTCGTGGTTCAGCCCCAGCATTTT
TRBV4-1	TRBJ1-3	-	-	CASSQLMGGGNTIYF	TGCGCCAGCAGCCAATTAATGGGTGGAGGAAACACCATATATTTT
TRBV11-2	TRBJ2-7	-	once	CASSLAGVLEQYF	TGTGCCAGCAGCTTAGCGGGAGTCTTAGAGCAGTACTTC
TRBV19	TRBJ1-5	TRBD1	-	CASSADRVRVQPQHF	TGTGCCAGTAGTGCTGACAGGGTACGCGTTCAGCCCCAGCATTTT
TRBV10-3	TRBJ1-2	TRBD1	-	CAIRRTGGDNYGYTF	TGTGCCATCAGGAGGACAGGGGGCGATAACTATGGCTACACCTTC